This T cell receptor beta chain comes out of a study of cytomegalovirus exposure and HLA in healthy donors. Study-level results: Data from an earlier analysis indicated that most TCR beta V segments were productive either about 87% or about 30% of the time.

As concerns this clone: Its antigen remains unknown.

Germline CDR1 and CDR2: SEHNR and FQNEAQ (reference sequence). The CDR3 extends over 13 amino acids. With 5 bases removed from V and 6 bases from J, the gap between germline ends came to 13 bases. The study ran its PCR with 60 Vbeta and 13 Jbeta primers. The data were produced by immunoSEQ multiplex PCR, yet TCRdb's version contains in-frame clones alone and is incomplete. In all, the sample yields 100,000 to 150,000 clones. Specimen: PBMCs. V gene TRBV7-9 combines with J gene TRBJ1-1; unclear D gene. The receptor was derived from a man younger than 40 in good health and CMV-seronegative. The CDR3 loop is CASSPNSRAEAFF. The CDR3 DNA reads as TGTGCCAGCAGCCCCAATTCGAGGGCTGAAGCTTTCTTT.